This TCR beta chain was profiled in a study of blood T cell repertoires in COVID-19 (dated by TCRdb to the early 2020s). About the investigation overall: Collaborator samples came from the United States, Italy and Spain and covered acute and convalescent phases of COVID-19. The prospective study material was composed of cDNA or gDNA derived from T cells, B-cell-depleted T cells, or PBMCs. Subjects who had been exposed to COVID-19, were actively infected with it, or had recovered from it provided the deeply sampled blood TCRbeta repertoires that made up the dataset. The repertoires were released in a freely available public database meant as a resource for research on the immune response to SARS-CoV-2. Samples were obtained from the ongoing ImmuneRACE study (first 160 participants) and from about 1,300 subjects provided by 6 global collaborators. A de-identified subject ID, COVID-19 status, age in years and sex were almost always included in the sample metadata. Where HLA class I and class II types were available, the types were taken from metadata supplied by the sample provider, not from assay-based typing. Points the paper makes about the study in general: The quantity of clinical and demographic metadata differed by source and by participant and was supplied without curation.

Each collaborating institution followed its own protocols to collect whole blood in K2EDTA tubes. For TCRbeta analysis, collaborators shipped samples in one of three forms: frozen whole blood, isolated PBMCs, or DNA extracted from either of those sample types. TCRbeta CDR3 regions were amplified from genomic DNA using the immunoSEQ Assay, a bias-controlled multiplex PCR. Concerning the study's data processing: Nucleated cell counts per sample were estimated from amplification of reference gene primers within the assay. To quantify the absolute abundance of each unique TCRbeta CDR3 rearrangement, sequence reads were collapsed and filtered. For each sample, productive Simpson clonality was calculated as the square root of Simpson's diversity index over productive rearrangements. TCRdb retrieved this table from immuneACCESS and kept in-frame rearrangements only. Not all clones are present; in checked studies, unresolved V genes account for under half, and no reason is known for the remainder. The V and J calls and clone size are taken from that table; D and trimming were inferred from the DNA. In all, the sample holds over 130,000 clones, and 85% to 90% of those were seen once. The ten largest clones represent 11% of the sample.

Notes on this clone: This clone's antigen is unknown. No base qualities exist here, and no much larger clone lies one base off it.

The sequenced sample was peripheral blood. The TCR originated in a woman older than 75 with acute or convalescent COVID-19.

The CDR3 corresponds to CASSVGQYNSPLHF. The nucleotides read TGTGCCAGCAGCGTGGGACAGTATAATTCACCCCTCCACTTT. The chain is assembled from TRBV7-2 and TRBJ1-6; 7 middle bases align to TRBD1. According to the germline V gene, CDR1 reads SGHTA and CDR2 reads FQGNSA. At the junction V is shortened by 5 bases and J by 4 bases; bases outside the gene matches: 2. The CDR3, from cysteine to phenylalanine, totals 14 residues. Only CDR3 DNA remains: 42 bases, in frame from the first base.